The text below deals with one T cell receptor (beta chain). Its specificity is not known. Researchers prepared the TRB cDNA libraries using 5' RACE with UMI labels. TCRdb reprocessed the 5' RACE reads, with one entry per CDR3 protein and no DNA. There are 20,000 to 25,000 distinct CDR3 sequences in the sample, with more than 15% held by the top ten. These data originate in a study of CXCR3-negative and CXCR3-positive naive CD8 T cells. The wider study: Sequencing gave about 150 million TRB reads overall, about 1.5 +/- 0.3 million per library.

Study-wide findings and caveats: Naive subsets displayed similar surface CD5, and TCR strength was inferred from TRB CDR3 properties.

This CDR3 is built from 17 residues. Per germline, CDR1 SQVTM and CDR2 ANQGSEA. The sequenced material came from memory CD8+ T cells from blood. The rearrangement uses TRBV29-1 and TRBJ2-2; the TCRdb D gene call, TRBD2, has no DNA to confirm it. The receptor's source is a human donor in good health. Some clones in this sample may be carry-over from other donors' samples. CDR3 region: CSVYLYDSGGNTGELFF.